A selection of T cell receptor beta chains follows, all from one sample in a study of beta chain features in type 1 diabetes. The assay was immunoSEQ multiplex PCR, and TCRdb's table has in-frame clones only and misses some. The sample holds around 12,000 clones; 40% to 55% are singletons and the top ten take around 0.98%. Input material: stem cell memory CD4+ T cells from blood. The receptor source for this set is a man between 18 and 29 years old in good health. Both conserved end residues are part of each CDR3. The order of the fields is D gene, clone size, V gene, J gene, CDR3 DNA, CDR3 protein. D genes are given only for firm matches. Size is stated for part of the rows, as once, few or many counts, or as a class when the clone is expanded.

TRBD2	.	TRBV7-2	TRBJ2-5	TGTGCCAGCAGCTTTTACGGGGGGGGGAAAGAGACCCAGTACTTC	CASSFYGGGKETQYF
.	.	TRBV4-2	TRBJ1-2	TGTGCCAGCAGCCAAGAACGGCGGGGGCAGGGCCCCAACTATGGCTACACCTTC	CASSQERRGQGPNYGYTF
TRBD1	.	TRBV7-6	TRBJ1-6	TGTGCCAGCAGCCCTGACAGGGATTCACCCCTCCACTTT	CASSPDRDSPLHF
TRBD2	few	TRBV7-2	TRBJ2-7	TGTGCCAGCAGCCAAGGCAGCGGGGGGGCCTACGAGCAGTACTTC	CASSQGSGGAYEQYF
.	few	TRBV11-2	TRBJ2-7	TGTGCCAGCAGCTTAACCAGCGCGACGGACTACGAGCAGTACTTC	CASSLTSATDYEQYF
TRBD1	.	TRBV18	TRBJ1-5	TGTGCCAGCTCATCCTCCCGACAGGGGGTGGGTCAGCCCCAGCATTTT	CASSSSRQGVGQPQHF
.	few	TRBV7-2	TRBJ2-1	TGTGCCAGCAGCTTATCGCAGAATGAGCAGTTCTTC	CASSLSQNEQFF
TRBD1	.	TRBV19	TRBJ2-7	TGTGCCAGTACCCCGGGGACAGGGGGCAACTACGAGCAGTACTTC	CASTPGTGGNYEQYF
TRBD1	.	TRBV4-2	TRBJ2-7	TGTGCCAGCAGCTGGGACAGCTACGAGCAGTACTTC	CASSWDSYEQYF
.	.	TRBV6-1	TRBJ1-2	TGTGCCAGCAGGGAAGGGGAGGACTATGGCTACACCTTC	CASREGEDYGYTF
TRBD1	.	TRBV18	TRBJ1-3	TGTGCCAGCTCACCCCCCTTGACAGGGTCCGGAAACACCATATATTTT	CASSPPLTGSGNTIYF
.	few	TRBV5-1	TRBJ2-3	TGCGCCAGCAGCCCGGGACTCCTCACAGATACGCAGTATTTT	CASSPGLLTDTQYF
TRBD1	few	TRBV6-5	TRBJ2-7	TGTGCCAGCAGTTATCAAGGGGGCTCGAACGAGCAGTACTTC	CASSYQGGSNEQYF
.	.	TRBV4-3	TRBJ2-1	TGCGCCAGCAGCCAAGGGCCGGGTAAAGAGGCCTACAATGAGCAGTTCTTC	CASSQGPGKEAYNEQFF
.	.	TRBV7-2	TRBJ1-2	TGTGCCAGCAGCTTAGCCGGTCCCCCCGTCCACTATGGCTACACCTTC	CASSLAGPPVHYGYTF
.	.	TRBV5-4	TRBJ2-7	TGTGCCAGCAGCTTGCGTGGGGGACTCTCCTACGAGCAGTACTTC	CASSLRGGLSYEQYF
.	.	TRBV27	TRBJ1-5	TGTGCCAGCAGTCCAGATAGCAATCAGCCCCAGCATTTT	CASSPDSNQPQHF
.	.	TRBV30	TRBJ1-2	TGTGCCTGGAGCACAGGACATGCCCTGTGGAGCTATGGCTACACCTTC	CAWSTGHALWSYGYTF
TRBD2	few	TRBV28	TRBJ2-5	TGTGCCAGCAGTTCCCGGGGGCGGGGGGATCGAGAGACCCAGTACTTC	CASSSRGRGDRETQYF
TRBD1	few	TRBV5-1	TRBJ1-4	TGCGCCAGCAGCACCGGACAGGCCGGGGAACTGTTTTTT	CASSTGQAGELFF
.	.	TRBV18	TRBJ1-5	TGTGCCAGCTCACCAAATCCAGGGAACAATCAGCCCCAGCATTTT	CASSPNPGNNQPQHF
TRBD1	.	TRBV6-1	TRBJ1-5	TGTGCCAGCAGTAGCAACAGGGGTAATCAGCCCCAGCATTTT	CASSSNRGNQPQHF
TRBD1	.	TRBV5-1	TRBJ2-7	TGCGCCAGCAGCTTGGGACAGGGGAGCGAGCAGTACTTC	CASSLGQGSEQYF
.	.	TRBV23-1	TRBJ1-4	TGCGCCAGCAGTCACGACGGGATATCTAATGAAAAACTGTTTTTT	CASSHDGISNEKLFF
.	medium-sized	TRBV23-1	TRBJ2-5	TGCGCCAGACCGGGGGGCCCTCGGGGAGAGACCCAGTACTTC	CARPGGPRGETQYF
TRBD2	.	TRBV18	TRBJ2-2	TGTGCCAGCTCATCTCTCGGACTATCGAGCGGGGGTCGGGAGCTGTTTTTT	CASSSLGLSSGGRELFF
TRBD1	.	TRBV6-1	TRBJ2-1	TGTGCCAGCAGTCCGGACAGGTCCTACAATGAGCAGTTCTTC	CASSPDRSYNEQFF
TRBD2	.	TRBV7-2	TRBJ2-1	TGTGCCAGCAGCCCCCTAGCGGGGAGCTACAATGAGCAGTTCTTC	CASSPLAGSYNEQFF
TRBD2	.	TRBV7-8	TRBJ2-1	TGTGCCAGCAGCAGCTATAGCGGGGTGATCTACAATGAGCAGTTCTTC	CASSSYSGVIYNEQFF
.	.	TRBV14	TRBJ1-5	TGTGCCAGCAGCCAAGATCTCCATCAGCCCCAGCATTTT	CASSQDLHQPQHF